Below, one T cell receptor beta chain is given with its context. Its cognate antigen is unknown. The CDR3 has 15 residues. Per germline, CDR1 SGHRS and CDR2 YFSETQ. V trimming: 0 bases; J trimming: 7 bases; junction bases outside the gene matches: 7. The sample comes from a study of response to subunit inactivated influenza vaccine. Study outcomes and limitations: That few new T cells are recruited by each seasonal influenza vaccination was the authors' suggestion.

TCRdb reprocessed the RT-PCR reads via MiXCR and lists one record per CDR3 protein. The sample contains about 830,000 distinct CDR3 sequences, 18% of which appear only once. The source of this sequence is a man in his forties or fifties who received an inactivated influenza vaccine. Specimen: PBMCs from blood, collected around 5 days after vaccination. The chain uses TRBV5-1 and TRBJ2-3; 8 bases fit TRBD2. CDR3 bases: TGCGCCAGCAGCTTGGGGACGGGGGGGCAAAATACGCAGTATTTT. This codes for CASSLGTGGQNTQYF.